This T cell receptor beta chain was captured by sequencing in a study of spatial heterogeneity in lung cancer (dated by TCRdb to 2018 to 2020). Concerning the study at large: Beta-chain transcripts were consistently detected in greater numbers than alpha-chain transcripts, which likely reflects a higher abundance of beta-chain transcripts. Nonsynonymous mutation counts, determined by whole-exome sequencing of tumor tissue, were related to TCR repertoire features. In non-small cell lung cancer, the study made a quantitative comparison of TCR alpha and beta repertoires among multiple tumor regions, matched nontumor lung and blood. In the raw uncorrected reads, each unique combination of TCR and UMI appeared more than ten times on average. At surgery, both alpha and beta chains were TCR-sequenced in 220 tumor regions, over 61 matched nontumor lung samples and around 50 PBMC samples.

Per the publication, the time point label means: sample taken at primary tumor resection. Donors were 70 or so patients with early-stage, untreated non-small cell lung cancer from the lung TRACERx cohort. Without any cell sorting, TCR sequencing was performed on whole RNA extracted either from tumor and nontumor lung tissue or from cryopreserved PBMC samples. Only patients with enough RNA available from two or more tumor regions were chosen for TCR sequencing. Receptor libraries were prepared by 5' RACE. Sequencing instrument: NextSeq 500. The TCR library protocol attached a unique molecular identifier to each TCR cDNA molecule to allow correction of PCR and sequencing errors. The authors' pipeline ran thus. TCR identification, UMI-based error correction and CDR3 extraction were performed with Decombinator tools. Expanded TCRs were defined as those above a frequency of 2 per 1,000, corresponding to the top 1% of the tumor frequency distribution. Rényi diversity was computed with the R vegan package after subsampling each repertoire 100 times to 5,000 TCRs. CDR3 similarity networks were built from amino acid triplet string-kernel similarity, connecting CDR3s with pairwise similarity above 0.82. TCRdb reran the public reads through fastp at Q25 and MiXCR, keeping productive beta chains. Identical CDR3 proteins give one entry, which carries the most common genes and DNA. TCRdb assigned the V and J calls; the authors' analysis was not used. The sample table lists under 40,000 distinct CDR3 sequences, less than 6.5% of them with a count of one. The ten largest make up about a quarter of the sample.

General study outcomes and caveats: Additional single-cell paired TCR alpha and beta sequencing was considered necessary to confirm, at a functional level, the hypothesis that regional TCRs recognize regional mutations. Ubiquitous expanded tumor TCRs were detected in blood more often at tumor resection than at routine follow-up.

Remarks on this clonotype: It lacks a known antigen. There are no base qualities to consult, and no much larger clone falls within one base.

V trim: 6 bases; J trim: 0 bases; unmatched bases: 7. The CDR3 runs 16 amino acids, cysteine and phenylalanine included. Kept here is only the CDR3 DNA, which spans 48 bases and is read in frame from base 1. From the germline V gene, CDR1 is MDHEN and CDR2 is SYDVKM. The TCR comes from a female donor with early-stage non-small cell lung cancer. This chain is built from TRBV28 and TRBJ1-2; 10 of the junction bases match TRBD1. The sample was PBMCs, taken at surgery. The CDR3 has the sequence CASRHGTGVANYGYTF. The nucleotide sequence reads as follows: TGTGCCAGCAGGCACGGGACAGGGGTAGCTAACTATGGCTACACCTTC.